The 30 T cell receptor beta chains below come from one sample, sequenced in a study of T cells after posttransplantation cyclophosphamide listed by TCRdb under 2016. Libraries were prepared through the immunoSEQ multiplex PCR assay. TCRdb retrieved this table from immuneACCESS and kept in-frame rearrangements only. Not all clones are present; in checked studies, unresolved V genes account for under half, and no reason is known for the remainder. The sample table lists tens of thousands of clones, around 83% of them with a count of one. The ten largest clones add up to roughly 2.8% of the sample. Sequenced sample: PBMCs. The receptors here all came from a man younger than 40 with a blood cancer, CMV-positive, and with a related stem cell donor.

This clone has more than one count but fewer than ten. The genes are TRBV19 and TRBJ1-1, with TRBD1 identical over 7 bases. Per germline, CDR1 LNHDA and CDR2 SQIVND (reference sequence). The CDR3 loop spans 13 amino acids. With V trimmed by 4 bases and J by 11 bases, 10 bases remained unmatched. CDR3 amino acids: CASSTRTGFGAFF. CDR3 DNA: TGTGCCAGTAGTACACGGACAGGCTTTGGGGCTTTCTTT. The whole variable domain, remainder taken from reference TRBV19 and TRBJ1-1, is DGGITQSPKYLFRKEGQNVTLSCEQNLNHDAMYWYRQDPGQGLRLIYYSQIVNDFQKGDIAEGYSVSREKKESFPLTVTSAQKNPTAFYLCASSTRTGFGAFFGQGTRLTVV.

This clone has a single count. This chain joins TRBV7-8 and TRBJ1-1, with D uncertain. CDR3 length equals 14 residues. Trimming removed 4 bases from V and 7 bases from J, with 16 bases in between. CDR1 and CDR2 from the germline V gene are SGHVS and FQNEAQ. The CDR3 DNA reads TGTGCCAGCAGCTCCCTAGAGTCGGCCCGTGAAGCTTTCTTT. Translation gives CASSSLESAREAFF.

The chain joins TRBV23-1 to TRBJ1-5; 8 bases line up with TRBD1. TRBV23-1 falls under the ORF class, with uncertain function. V lost 3 bases, J lost 4 bases, and 8 bases stayed unmatched. This CDR3 is built from 16 residues. The CDR3 DNA is TGCGCCAGCAGTCATCGAGACAGGGGCTGGAATCAGCCCCAGCATTTT. Translated: CASSHRDRGWNQPQHF.

This chain joins TRBV28 and TRBJ2-3; TRBD1 is a possible D gene (8 bases). The germline V and J ends were trimmed by 10 bases and 0 bases, with 23 bases remaining between them. The CDR3 spans 17 residues. Germline V lookup: CDR1 MDHEN, CDR2 SYDVKM. CDR3 in DNA: TGTGCCACCCTTATCGGGGGGCAGGGGGCGAGCACAGATACGCAGTATTTT. The encoded protein is CATLIGGQGASTDTQYF.

This clone was seen only a few times. The V call is TRBV5-1, the J call TRBJ1-3; tentatively, D is TRBD1 (6 bases). Trimming took off 4 bases at V and 0 bases at J, with 14 bases between the two ends. The V gene's germline CDR1 is SGHRS and CDR2 YFSETQ. The CDR3 has 16 amino acids. The CDR3 loop is CASSDDRKSSGNTIYF. In DNA form, the CDR3 reads TGCGCCAGCAGCGACGACAGGAAATCCTCTGGAAACACCATATATTTT.

This chain joins TRBV13 and TRBJ2-7; 10 nucleotides line up with TRBD2. Germline CDR1 reads PRHDT; CDR2 reads FYEKMQ (reference sequence). V dropped 4 bases and J dropped 3; count of bases not matched to a gene: 15. CDR3 length: 18 amino acids. In nucleotides, the CDR3 is TGTGCCAGCAGCTCCAGGACTAGCGGCATCCTATCTGGCTACGAGCAGTACTTC. Encoded protein: CASSSRTSGILSGYEQYF. Full variable domain (remainder filled in from reference TRBV13 and TRBJ2-7): AAGVIQSPRHLIKEKRETATLKCYPIPRHDTVYWYQQGPGQDPQFLISFYEKMQSDKGSIPDRFSAQQFSDYHSELNMSSLELGDSALYFCASSSRTSGILSGYEQYFGPGTRLTVT.

This clone showed up just a few times. This chain uses TRBV7-2 with TRBJ1-5; no clear D gene. Per the germline V gene, CDR1 is SGHTA and CDR2 is FQGNSA. V lost 5 bases and J lost 0, with 11 bases in between. The CDR3 has 15 residues. The CDR3 region has the DNA TGTGCCAGCAGCCCGAGATTTTATAGCAATCAGCCCCAGCATTTT. This encodes CASSPRFYSNQPQHF.

The chain recombines TRBV6-6 with TRBJ2-2; no clear D. Germline CDR1 MNHNY, CDR2 SVGAGI (reference sequence). Trimming pared 6 bases from V and 7 bases from J, leaving 9 bases between. The CDR3 contains 12 residues. The CDR3 is CASRNSFGELFF. The DNA of the CDR3 is TGTGCCAGCAGAAATAGCTTCGGGGAGCTGTTTTTT.

This chain links TRBV28 with TRBJ1-2; D not certain. Germline V CDR1 and CDR2: MDHEN, SYDVKM. This CDR3 is 12 amino acids long. Trimming left V 4 bases short and J 2 bases short, with 5 bases between. Here the CDR3 reads CASSSSNYGYTF. The CDR3 nucleotides are TGTGCCAGCAGTTCCTCGAACTATGGCTACACCTTC.

V and J are TRBV28 and TRBJ2-7; TRBD2 is a possible D gene (6 bases). The CDR3 covers 13 residues. Germline V lookup: CDR1 MDHEN, CDR2 SYDVKM. V dropped 6 bases and J dropped 6 bases, with 15 bases sitting between them. CDR3 nucleotides: TGTGCCAGCAGAATACCTCAGGGAGGCGAGCAGTACTTC. Protein sequence: CASRIPQGGEQYF.

The chain recombines TRBV7-9 with TRBJ2-2, with 12 bases identical to TRBD2. Trimming at V came to 1 base and at J to 3 bases, leaving 3 bases not matched to a gene. The CDR3 runs 17 residues. Germline-derived CDR1 and CDR2 are SEHNR and FQNEAQ (reference sequence). The CDR3 spells CASSLESSGRDTGELFF. For the CDR3, the DNA is TGTGCCAGCAGCTTAGAGTCTAGCGGGAGGGACACCGGGGAGCTGTTTTTT.

The V gene is TRBV9, the J gene TRBJ2-1; perhaps TRBD2 as D (6 bases). The CDR3 is 14 amino acids. Germline CDR1 SGDLS, CDR2 YYNGEE. The ends were cut back, 3 bases at V and 12 bases at J, with 19 bases in the middle. CDR3 residues: CASSAVGSSSGQFF. The CDR3 bases are TGTGCCAGCAGCGCCGTCGGTTCTAGTAGCGGGCAGTTCTTC.

The CDR3: CASSISASGSVMVRTQYF. The CDR3 coding sequence is TGTGCCAGTAGTATATCGGCCAGCGGGAGTGTCATGGTTCGGACGCAGTATTTT. The rearrangement joins TRBV19 to TRBJ2-3, with 8 nucleotides matching TRBD2. Germline V lookup: CDR1 LNHDA, CDR2 SQIVND (reference sequence). The CDR3 sequence is 18 residues long. Trimming removed 2 bases from V and 9 bases from J; junction bases left unmatched: 19.

The rearrangement links TRBV7-9 to TRBJ2-1, with a tentative D call TRBD1 (5 bases). The germline CDR1 and CDR2 sequences are SEHNR and FQNEAQ (reference sequence). Trimming cost V 1 base and J 12 bases, with 13 bases left between them. The CDR3 runs 13 residues. The DNA for the CDR3 is TGTGCCAGCAGCTTAGATGGAAGGGGAACGCAGTTCTTC. Encoded protein: CASSLDGRGTQFF.

The chain links TRBV5-1 to TRBJ2-2, with no clear D. The V end lost 3 bases, the J end lost 1 base, and 10 bases lay between the germline ends. The CDR3 extends over 15 amino acids. Germline V gene lookup returns CDR1 SGHRS and CDR2 YFSETQ. CDR3 sequence: CASSSQTQNTGELFF. CDR3 nucleotide sequence: TGCGCCAGCAGCTCACAGACCCAGAACACCGGGGAGCTGTTTTTT.

The genes are TRBV6-9 and TRBJ1-1, with TRBD1 identical over 8 bases. The CDR3 runs to 14 residues. The V gene's germline CDR1 is MNHGY and CDR2 SVAAGI. Losses at the gene ends were 8 bases for V and 4 bases for J; bases not matched to a gene: 9. The CDR3 DNA reads TGTGCCAGCTCCTCGGACAGGGACGTCACTGAAGCTTTCTTT. It specifies CASSSDRDVTEAFF.

The chain employs TRBV30 and TRBJ2-6, with TRBD1 matching 7 bases. This CDR3 has 16 residues. Per the germline V gene, CDR1 is GTSNPN and CDR2 is SVGIG (reference sequence). J gave up 1 base and V 3 bases, and 6 bases lay outside the gene matches. The CDR3 DNA is TGTGCCTGGAGGAAAACAGGGGAATCTGGGGCCAACGTCCTGACTTTC. Its translation is CAWRKTGESGANVLTF.

The chain recombines TRBV7-2 with TRBJ2-5, with D possibly TRBD2 on 6 matching bases. V was cut by 6 bases and J by 9 bases, with 23 bases left in between. CDR3 length: 15 residues. In germline, CDR1 is SGHTA, CDR2 FQGNSA. CDR3 region: CASSRGTPGGRAQYF. CDR3 in DNA: TGTGCCAGCAGTCGAGGGACTCCAGGTGGTAGGGCCCAGTACTTC.

V usage is TRBV5-6 and J usage is TRBJ2-1; D uncertain. The length of the CDR3 is 14 residues. V shed 1 base and J shed 9 bases, with 14 bases lying between them. Germline V lookup: CDR1 SGHDT, CDR2 YYEEEE. This CDR3 reads CASSLTLVSSEQFF. Written as DNA, the CDR3 is TGTGCCAGCAGCTTGACCCTGGTTTCGAGTGAGCAGTTCTTC. Full variable domain (rest looked up from reference TRBV5-6 and TRBJ2-1): DAGVTQSPTHLIKTRGQQVTLRCSPKSGHDTVSWYQQALGQGPQFIFQYYEEEERQRGNFPDRFSGHQFPNYSSELNVNALLLGDSALYLCASSLTLVSSEQFFGPGTRLTVL.

The V gene is TRBV29-1, the J gene TRBJ2-2, with TRBD1 matching 10 bases. V gave up 5 bases and J gave up 5 bases; unmatched junction bases: 8. The CDR3 sequence is 15 residues long. Germline V CDR1 and CDR2: SQVTM, ANQGSEA. For the CDR3, the DNA is TGCAGCGTTTACGGACAGGGGGTAGGGACCGGGGAGCTGTTTTTT. Translating it yields CSVYGQGVGTGELFF.

The V gene is TRBV5-4, the J gene TRBJ2-7, with TRBD1 matching 8 bases. The CDR3 is 14 residues long. V trimming: 4 bases; J trimming: 5 bases; junction bases outside the gene matches: 8. Germline V gene lookup returns CDR1 SGHNT and CDR2 YYREEE (reference sequence). The CDR3 reads CASSTFRGQDEQYF. The DNA for the CDR3 is TGTGCCAGCAGCACTTTCAGGGGGCAGGACGAGCAGTACTTC.

This clone occurred once. This chain joins TRBV6-1 and TRBJ2-5; the match to TRBD1 covers 10 bases. The V gene's germline CDR1 is MNHNS and CDR2 SASEGT. Unmatched junction bases numbered 8, after V lost 4 bases and J lost 3 bases. The CDR3 spans 16 residues. The CDR3 region has the DNA TGTGCCAGCAGTGTCCGACCGGGACAGGGGAAAGAGACCCAGTACTTC. This encodes CASSVRPGQGKETQYF.

The chain has TRBV7-6 and TRBJ2-2; D might be TRBD2 (6 bases). The length of the CDR3 is 13 residues. V lost 3 bases and J 7 bases, leaving 9 bases between the germline ends. Germline V lookup: CDR1 SGHVS, CDR2 FNYEAQ. The CDR3 bases are TGTGCCAGCAGCTTCAGGGAGGTCGGGGAGCTGTTTTTT. Translated: CASSFREVGELFF.

As to this clone: Compared with germline, one end of the junction differs, possibly owing to a read error. The rearrangement uses TRBV7-7 and TRBJ2-2, with 10 bases fitting TRBD2. Per the germline V gene, CDR1 is SSHAT and CDR2 is FNYEAQ (reference sequence). This CDR3 is 16 amino acids long. CDR3 in DNA: TGTGCTAGCAGCCCCGGACTAGCGGCCGCCACCGGGGAGCTGTTTTTT. As protein: CASSPGLAAATGELFF.

This clone was detected only once. The chain employs TRBV19 and TRBJ1-2, with D maybe TRBD1 (5 bases). The germline V and J ends were trimmed by 3 bases and 4 bases, with 12 bases remaining between them. The CDR3 length is 14 residues. CDR1 is LNHDA, CDR2 SQIVND, per germline (reference sequence). The CDR3 nucleotides are TGTGCCAGTAGTATCTCAGGGCGCGGCTATGGCTACACCTTC. This gives the protein CASSISGRGYGYTF.

The chain recombines TRBV7-3 with TRBJ2-7; weak D call: TRBD1 (5 bases). CDR1 and CDR2 (germline): SGHTA, FQGTGA. V was trimmed by 5 bases and J by 2 bases, leaving 19 bases between them. CDR3 length: 16 residues. The DNA for the CDR3 is TGTGCCAGCAGCCCGCTCCGCGCGGCAGGGACCTACGAGCAGTACTTC. This gives the protein CASSPLRAAGTYEQYF.

This chain connects TRBV4-3 to TRBJ2-2; 9 bases agree with TRBD1. V shed 3 bases, J shed 5 bases, and the junction held 10 bases outside the gene matches. The CDR3 extends over 17 amino acids. Germline lookup yields CDR1 LGHNA and CDR2 YSLEER. CDR3 residues: CASSQQVGQGGTGELFF. The CDR3 DNA is TGCGCCAGCAGCCAGCAGGTGGGACAGGGTGGAACCGGGGAGCTGTTTTTT.

V is TRBV7-2 and J is TRBJ2-1; 7 positions agree with TRBD1. Per germline, CDR1 SGHTA and CDR2 FQGNSA. The CDR3 extends over 16 amino acids. The V segment lost 2 bases and the J segment 2 bases; nucleotides outside the gene matches: 6. The CDR3 loop reads CASSLLLQGTYNEQFF. The CDR3 bases are TGTGCCAGCAGCTTACTTCTACAGGGGACCTACAATGAGCAGTTCTTC.

There are a few counts of this clone. The chain uses TRBV11-2 and TRBJ2-7; 12 bases fit TRBD2. V gave up 6 bases and J gave up 1 base; unmatched junction bases: 4. The CDR3 consists of 15 residues. Germline assignment: CDR1 SGHAT and CDR2 FQNNGV. This CDR3 reads CASRATSGRSYEQYF. CDR3 sequence (DNA): TGTGCCAGCAGAGCCACTAGCGGGAGGTCCTACGAGCAGTACTTC. Supplemented by reference TRBV11-2 and TRBJ2-7, the full variable domain reads EAGVAQSPRYKIIEKRQSVAFWCNPISGHATLYWYQQILGQGPKLLIQFQNNGVVDDSQLPKDRFSAERLKGVDSTLKIQPAKLEDSAVYLCASRATSGRSYEQYFGPGTRLTVT.

V gene TRBV5-4 combines with J gene TRBJ2-1, with D possibly being TRBD1 (8 bases). Germline CDR1 reads SGHNT; CDR2 reads YYREEE (reference sequence). V was clipped by 4 bases and J by 6 bases, with 17 bases between them. This CDR3 has 15 residues. The DNA of the CDR3 is TGTGCCAGCAGCACGCCCACAGGGGGGGGCAATGAGCAGTTCTTC. As protein: CASSTPTGGGNEQFF.